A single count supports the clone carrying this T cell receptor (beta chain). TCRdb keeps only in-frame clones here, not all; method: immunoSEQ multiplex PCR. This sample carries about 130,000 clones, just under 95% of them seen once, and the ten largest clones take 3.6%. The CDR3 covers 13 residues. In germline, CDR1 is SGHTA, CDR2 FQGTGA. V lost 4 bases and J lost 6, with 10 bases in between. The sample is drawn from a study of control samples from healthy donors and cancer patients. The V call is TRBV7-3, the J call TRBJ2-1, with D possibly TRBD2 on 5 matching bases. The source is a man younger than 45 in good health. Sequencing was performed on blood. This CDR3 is CASSSGVGNEQFF. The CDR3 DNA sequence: TGTGCCAGCAGCTCCGGGGTTGGCAATGAGCAGTTCTTC.